This entry describes one T cell receptor (beta chain). The antigen is unknown. The sample originates from a study of radiotherapy plus CTLA-4 blockade in lung cancer. Study in general: Among enrolled patients, less than 20% responded and about 30% achieved disease control.

General study results and limits: Clones of tumor-derived TCRs expanded in blood after radiotherapy plus ipilimumab. According to reports, early shifts in blood T cell clones, alongside interferon-beta, forecast response most accurately.

Those patients who had chemo-refractory metastatic non-small-cell lung cancer were given focal radiation along with CTLA-4 blockade through ipilimumab. This CDR3 has 15 amino acids. CDR1 LNHDA and CDR2 SQIVND come from the germline V gene (reference sequence). The V end was cut by 5 bases, the J end by 2 bases, with 16 bases between. This table comes from immunoSEQ multiplex PCR, and its TCRdb copy is limited to in-frame clones, with some not included. The sample gives 70,000 to 90,000 clones, about 79% of which show up once; 22% is in the top ten. The source was peripheral blood, collected from a patient treated with radiotherapy plus ipilimumab. The TCR sequence derives from a human donor with non-small cell lung cancer whose response to radiotherapy plus ipilimumab could not be evaluated. Some clones in this sample may be carry-over from other donors' samples. This chain connects TRBV19 to TRBJ2-7; tentative D call: TRBD1 (6 bases). CDR3 region: CASSFAYTGTYEQYF. The CDR3 DNA follows: TGTGCCAGTAGTTTCGCATACACAGGGACCTACGAGCAGTACTTC. The variable domain in full, with the rest retrieved from reference TRBV19 and TRBJ2-7, is DGGITQSPKYLFRKEGQNVTLSCEQNLNHDAMYWYRQDPGQGLRLIYYSQIVNDFQKGDIAEGYSVSREKKESFPLTVTSAQKNPTAFYLCASSFAYTGTYEQYFGPGTRLTVT.